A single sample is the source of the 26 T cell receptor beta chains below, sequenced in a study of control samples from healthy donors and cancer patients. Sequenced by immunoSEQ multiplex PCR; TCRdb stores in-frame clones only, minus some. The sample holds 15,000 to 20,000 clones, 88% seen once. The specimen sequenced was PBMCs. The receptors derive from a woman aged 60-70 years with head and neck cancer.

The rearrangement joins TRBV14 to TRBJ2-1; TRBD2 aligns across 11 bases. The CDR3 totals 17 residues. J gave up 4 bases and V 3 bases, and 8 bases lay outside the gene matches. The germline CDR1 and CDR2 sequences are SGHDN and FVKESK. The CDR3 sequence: CASSQRSGLAAYNEQFF. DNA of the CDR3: TGTGCCAGCAGCCAGAGGTCGGGACTAGCGGCTTACAATGAGCAGTTCTTC.

The CDR3 is CASSLSSRSGANVLTF. The CDR3 DNA reads as TGTGCCAGCAGCTTAAGTTCTCGCTCTGGGGCCAACGTCCTGACTTTC. This chain connects TRBV7-9 to TRBJ2-6; no clear D gene. This CDR3 spans 16 amino acids. The V end lost 2 bases, the J end lost 0 bases, and 8 bases lay between the germline ends. Germline V gene lookup returns CDR1 SEHNR and CDR2 FQNEAQ (reference sequence).

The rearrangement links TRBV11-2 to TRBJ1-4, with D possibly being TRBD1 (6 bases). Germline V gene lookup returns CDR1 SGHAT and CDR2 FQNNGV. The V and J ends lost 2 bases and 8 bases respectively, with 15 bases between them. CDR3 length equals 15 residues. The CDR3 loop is CASSLTFDRTEKLFF. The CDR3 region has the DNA TGTGCCAGCAGCTTAACGTTCGACAGGACGGAAAAACTGTTTTTT.

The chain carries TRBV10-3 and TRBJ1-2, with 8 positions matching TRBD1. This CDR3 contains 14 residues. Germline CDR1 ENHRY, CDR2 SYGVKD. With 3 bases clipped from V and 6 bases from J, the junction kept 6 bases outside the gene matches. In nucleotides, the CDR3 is TGTGCCATCAGTGACCGGCGACAGGGGAATGGCTACACCTTC. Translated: CAISDRRQGNGYTF.

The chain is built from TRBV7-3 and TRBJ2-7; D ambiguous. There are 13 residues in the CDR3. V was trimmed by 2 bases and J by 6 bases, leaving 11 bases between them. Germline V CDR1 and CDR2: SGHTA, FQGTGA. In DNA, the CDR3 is TGTGCCAGCAGCTTACAAGTTCCCGGCGAGCAGTACTTC. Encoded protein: CASSLQVPGEQYF. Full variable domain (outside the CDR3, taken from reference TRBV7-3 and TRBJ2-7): GAGVSQTPSNKVTEKGKYVELRCDPISGHTALYWYRQSLGQGPEFLIYFQGTGAADDSGLPNDRFFAVRPEGSVSTLKIQRTERGDSAVYLCASSLQVPGEQYFGPGTRLTVT.

The CDR3 DNA follows: TGTGCCAGCAGCCGACAGGGGAACACTGAAGCTTTCTTT. This gives the protein CASSRQGNTEAFF. The rearrangement links TRBV7-9 to TRBJ1-1; the match to TRBD1 covers 7 bases. The germline V gene encodes CDR1 SEHNR and CDR2 FQNEAQ (reference sequence). The CDR3 consists of 13 residues. J was trimmed by 1 base and V by 5 bases; bases with no gene match: 1.

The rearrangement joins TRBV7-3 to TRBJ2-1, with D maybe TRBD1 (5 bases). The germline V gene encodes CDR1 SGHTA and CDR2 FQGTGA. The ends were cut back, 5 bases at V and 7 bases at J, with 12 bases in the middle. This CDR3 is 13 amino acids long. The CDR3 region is CASSTAGLNEQFF. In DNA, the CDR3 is TGTGCCAGCAGCACAGCAGGGCTAAATGAGCAGTTCTTC. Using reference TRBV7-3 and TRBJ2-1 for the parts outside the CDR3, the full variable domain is GAGVSQTPSNKVTEKGKYVELRCDPISGHTALYWYRQSLGQGPEFLIYFQGTGAADDSGLPNDRFFAVRPEGSVSTLKIQRTERGDSAVYLCASSTAGLNEQFFGPGTRLTVL.

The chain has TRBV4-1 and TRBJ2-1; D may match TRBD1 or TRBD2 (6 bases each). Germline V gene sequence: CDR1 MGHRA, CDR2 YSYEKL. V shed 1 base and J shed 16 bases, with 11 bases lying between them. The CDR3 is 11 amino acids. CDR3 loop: CASSQGGGGFF. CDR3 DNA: TGCGCCAGCAGCCAAGGAGGAGGGGGATTCTTC.

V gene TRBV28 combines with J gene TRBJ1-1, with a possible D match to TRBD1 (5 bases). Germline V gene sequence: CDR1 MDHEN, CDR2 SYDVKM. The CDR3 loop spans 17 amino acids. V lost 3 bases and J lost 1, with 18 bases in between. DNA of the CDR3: TGTGCCAGCAGTTTCCATGGCAGGGCGTTGGGGAACACTGAAGCTTTCTTT. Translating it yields CASSFHGRALGNTEAFF.

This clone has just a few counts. The CDR3 is CASSPGTGKYEQYF. The CDR3, as DNA: TGTGCCAGCAGTCCAGGGACAGGGAAATACGAGCAGTACTTC. This chain joins TRBV6-5 and TRBJ2-7; TRBD1 agrees at 9 bases. Germline-derived CDR1 and CDR2 are MNHEY and SVGAGI. The V gene end was trimmed by 5 bases and the J gene end by 4 bases; junction bases not matched to a gene: 6. This CDR3 contains 14 residues.

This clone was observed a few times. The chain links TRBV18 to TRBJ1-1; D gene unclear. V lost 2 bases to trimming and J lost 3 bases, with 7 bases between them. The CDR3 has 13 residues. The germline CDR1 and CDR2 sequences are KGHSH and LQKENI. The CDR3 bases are TGTGCCAGCTCACCAGACGTATACACTGAAGCTTTCTTT. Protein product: CASSPDVYTEAFF.

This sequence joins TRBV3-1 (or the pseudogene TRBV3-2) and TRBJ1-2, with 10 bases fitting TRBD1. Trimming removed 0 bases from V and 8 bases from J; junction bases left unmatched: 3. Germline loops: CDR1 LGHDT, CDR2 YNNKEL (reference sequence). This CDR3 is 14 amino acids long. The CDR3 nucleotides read TGTGCCAGCAGCCAAGACGGGACAGGGGTGGGCTACACCTTC. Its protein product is CASSQDGTGVGYTF.

CDR3 nucleotides: TGCGCCAGCAGCTTGGCAGGGACAGGGTACGATTTGGGGAGCTACACCTTC. It codes for CASSLAGTGYDLGSYTF. The chain uses TRBV5-1 and TRBJ1-2; TRBD1 aligns across 9 bases. The germline gives CDR1 SGHRS, CDR2 YFSETQ. The V segment lost 0 bases and the J segment 9 bases; nucleotides outside the gene matches: 15. The CDR3 extends over 17 amino acids. Filled out from reference TRBV5-1 and TRBJ1-2, the complete variable domain reads KAGVTQTPRYLIKTRGQQVTLSCSPISGHRSVSWYQQTPGQGLQFLFEYFSETQRNKGNFPGRFSGRQFSNSRSEMNVSTLELGDSALYLCASSLAGTGYDLGSYTFGSGTRLTVV.

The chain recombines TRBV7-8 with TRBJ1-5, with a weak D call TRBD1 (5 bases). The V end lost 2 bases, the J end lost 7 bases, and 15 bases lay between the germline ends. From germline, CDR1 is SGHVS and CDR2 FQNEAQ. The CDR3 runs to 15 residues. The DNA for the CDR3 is TGTGCCAGCAGCTTATACGTAGGGGTGGGACAGCCCCAGCATTTT. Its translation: CASSLYVGVGQPQHF.

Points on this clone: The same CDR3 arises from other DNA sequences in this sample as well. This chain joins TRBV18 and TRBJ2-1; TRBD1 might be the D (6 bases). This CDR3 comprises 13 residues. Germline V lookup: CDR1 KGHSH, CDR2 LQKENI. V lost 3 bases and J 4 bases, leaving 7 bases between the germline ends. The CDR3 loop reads CASSPDRYNEQFF. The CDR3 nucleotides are TGTGCCAGCTCACCTGACAGGTACAATGAGCAGTTCTTC.

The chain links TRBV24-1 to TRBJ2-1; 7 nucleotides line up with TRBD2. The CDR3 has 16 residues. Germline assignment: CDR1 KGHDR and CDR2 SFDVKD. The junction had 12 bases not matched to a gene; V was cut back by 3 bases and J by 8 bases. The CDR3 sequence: CATSDPNGGRAHEQFF. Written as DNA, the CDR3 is TGTGCCACCAGTGATCCCAACGGAGGGAGGGCCCATGAGCAGTTCTTC.

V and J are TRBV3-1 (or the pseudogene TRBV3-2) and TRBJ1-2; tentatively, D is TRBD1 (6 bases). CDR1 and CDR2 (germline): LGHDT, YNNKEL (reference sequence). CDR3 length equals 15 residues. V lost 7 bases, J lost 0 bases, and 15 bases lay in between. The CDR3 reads CASTPGGAANYGYTF. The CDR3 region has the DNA TGTGCCAGCACCCCGGGGGGGGCCGCTAACTATGGCTACACCTTC.

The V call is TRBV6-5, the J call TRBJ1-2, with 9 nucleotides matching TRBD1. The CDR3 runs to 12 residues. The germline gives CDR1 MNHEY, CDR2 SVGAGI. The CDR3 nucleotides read TGTGGGGGGGGACAGGGATGGTTAAGCTACACCTTC. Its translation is CGGGQGWLSYTF.

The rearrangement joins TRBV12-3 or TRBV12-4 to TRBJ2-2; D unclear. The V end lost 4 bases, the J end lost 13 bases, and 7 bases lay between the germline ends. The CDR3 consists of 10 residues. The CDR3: CASSSLTLFF. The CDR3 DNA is TGTGCCAGCAGTTCCTTGACGCTGTTTTTT.

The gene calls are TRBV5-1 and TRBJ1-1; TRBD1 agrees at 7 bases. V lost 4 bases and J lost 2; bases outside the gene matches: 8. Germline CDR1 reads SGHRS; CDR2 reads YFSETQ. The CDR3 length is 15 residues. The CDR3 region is CASSVTGSHNTEAFF. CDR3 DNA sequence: TGCGCCAGCAGCGTGACAGGGTCTCACAACACTGAAGCTTTCTTT. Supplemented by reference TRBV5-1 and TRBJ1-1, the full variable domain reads KAGVTQTPRYLIKTRGQQVTLSCSPISGHRSVSWYQQTPGQGLQFLFEYFSETQRNKGNFPGRFSGRQFSNSRSEMNVSTLELGDSALYLCASSVTGSHNTEAFFGQGTRLTVV.

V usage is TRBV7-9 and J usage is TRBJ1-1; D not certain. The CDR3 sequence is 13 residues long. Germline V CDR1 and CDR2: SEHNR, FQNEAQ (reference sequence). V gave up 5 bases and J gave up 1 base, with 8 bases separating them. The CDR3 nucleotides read TGTGCCAGCAGCCGTAAGACGAACACTGAAGCTTTCTTT. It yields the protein CASSRKTNTEAFF.

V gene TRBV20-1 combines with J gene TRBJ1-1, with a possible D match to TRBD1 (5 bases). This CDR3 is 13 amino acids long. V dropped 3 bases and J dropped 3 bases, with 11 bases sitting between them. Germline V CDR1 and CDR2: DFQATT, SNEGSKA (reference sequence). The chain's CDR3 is CSASWGRDTEAFF. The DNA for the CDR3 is TGCAGTGCTAGTTGGGGCAGGGACACTGAAGCTTTCTTT.

CDR3 region: CASSMNTEAFF. CDR3 DNA sequence: TGTGCCTCGTCCATGAACACTGAAGCTTTCTTT. This sequence joins TRBV19 and TRBJ1-1; no definite D call. The ends were cut back, 11 bases at V and 0 bases at J, with 7 bases in the middle. The CDR3 consists of 11 residues. Germline assignment: CDR1 LNHDA and CDR2 SQIVND (reference sequence).

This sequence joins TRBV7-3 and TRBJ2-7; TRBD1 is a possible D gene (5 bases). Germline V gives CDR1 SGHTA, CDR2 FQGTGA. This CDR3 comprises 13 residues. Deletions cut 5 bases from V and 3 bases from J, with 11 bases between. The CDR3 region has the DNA TGTGCCAGCAGCCGAACAACAGGCTACGAGCAGTACTTC. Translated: CASSRTTGYEQYF.

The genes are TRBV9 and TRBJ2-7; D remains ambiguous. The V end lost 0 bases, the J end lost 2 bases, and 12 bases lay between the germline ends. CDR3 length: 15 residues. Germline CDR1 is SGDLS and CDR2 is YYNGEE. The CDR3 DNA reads TGTGCCAGCAGCGTAGCCCAGGACGTTCCCTACGAGCAGTACTTC. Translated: CASSVAQDVPYEQYF.

The CDR3 sequence: CASRSFGQGISGANVLTF. CDR3 bases: TGTGCCAGTAGGAGTTTTGGACAGGGTATCTCTGGGGCCAACGTCCTGACTTTC. This sequence joins TRBV19 and TRBJ2-6; 8 bases map to TRBD1. J was trimmed by 0 bases and V by 6 bases; bases with no gene match: 10. This CDR3 comprises 18 residues. Per the germline V gene, CDR1 is LNHDA and CDR2 is SQIVND (reference sequence).